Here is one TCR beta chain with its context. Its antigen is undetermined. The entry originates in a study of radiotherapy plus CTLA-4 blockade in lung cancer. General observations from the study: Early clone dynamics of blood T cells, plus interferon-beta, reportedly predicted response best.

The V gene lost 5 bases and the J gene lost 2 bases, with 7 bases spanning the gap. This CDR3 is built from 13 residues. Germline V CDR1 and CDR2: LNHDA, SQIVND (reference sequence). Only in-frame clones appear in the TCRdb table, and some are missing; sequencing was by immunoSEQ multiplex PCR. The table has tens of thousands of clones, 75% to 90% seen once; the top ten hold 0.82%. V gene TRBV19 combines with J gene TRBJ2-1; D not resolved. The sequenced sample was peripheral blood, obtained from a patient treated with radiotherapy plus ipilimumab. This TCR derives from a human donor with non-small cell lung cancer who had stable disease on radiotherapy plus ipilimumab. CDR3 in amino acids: CASSLVPYNEQFF. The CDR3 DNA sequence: TGTGCCAGTAGTCTAGTCCCCTACAATGAGCAGTTCTTC.